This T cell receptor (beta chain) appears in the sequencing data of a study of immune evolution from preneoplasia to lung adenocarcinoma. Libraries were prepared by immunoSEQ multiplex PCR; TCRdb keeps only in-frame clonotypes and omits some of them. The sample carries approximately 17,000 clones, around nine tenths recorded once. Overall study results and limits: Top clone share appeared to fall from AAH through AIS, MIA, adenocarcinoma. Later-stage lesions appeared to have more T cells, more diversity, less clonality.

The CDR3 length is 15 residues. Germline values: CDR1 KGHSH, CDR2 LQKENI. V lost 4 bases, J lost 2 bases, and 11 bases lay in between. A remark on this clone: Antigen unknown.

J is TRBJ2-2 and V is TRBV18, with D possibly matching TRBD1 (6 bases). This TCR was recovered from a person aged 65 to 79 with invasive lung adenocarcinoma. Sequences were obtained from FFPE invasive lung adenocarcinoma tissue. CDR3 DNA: TGTGCCAGCTCACGGACAGTGAAAAACACCGGGGAGCTGTTTTTT. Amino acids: CASSRTVKNTGELFF.